The next 31 T cell receptor beta chains were all read from a single sample in a study of neoadjuvant anti-PD-1 for oral cavity cancer. TCRdb's copy holds only in-frame clones and misses some; the assay was immunoSEQ multiplex PCR. The sample lists about 14,000 clones, 71% occurring once. The starting material was PBMCs, obtained before nivolumab (anti-PD-1) treatment. The receptor source for this set is a person aged 40 to 85 with oral cavity squamous cell carcinoma.

V and J are TRBV10-2 and TRBJ2-1; tentatively, D is TRBD1 (5 bases). Germline CDR1 is WSHSY and CDR2 is SAAADI. This CDR3 contains 14 residues. V was trimmed by 4 bases and J by 4 bases, leaving 11 bases between them. The CDR3 bases are TGCGCCAGCAGTGGACCAGGGCCTTACAATGAGCAGTTCTTC. Translation: CASSGPGPYNEQFF.

The CDR3 DNA sequence: TGCGCCAGCAGCCCGTCGGCGTCGGCGAACACCGGGGAGCTGTTTTTT. It specifies CASSPSASANTGELFF. This chain joins TRBV5-1 and TRBJ2-2; D uncertain. V was shortened by 4 bases and J by 0 bases, with 13 bases between the two germline ends. Germline CDR1 SGHRS, CDR2 YFSETQ. This CDR3 spans 16 amino acids.

The genes are TRBV28 and TRBJ2-7; no definite D call. V was pared by 8 bases and J by 5 bases, with 13 bases between. Germline assignment: CDR1 MDHEN and CDR2 SYDVKM. The CDR3 has 12 residues. CDR3: CASSGAPNEQYF. DNA of the CDR3: TGTGCCAGCTCCGGCGCTCCCAACGAGCAGTACTTC. Drawing the rest from reference TRBV28 and TRBJ2-7, the complete variable domain is DVKVTQSSRYLVKRTGEKVFLECVQDMDHENMFWYRQDPGLGLRLIYFSYDVKMKEKGDIPEGYSVSREKKERFSLILESASTNQTSMYLCASSGAPNEQYFGPGTRLTVT.

The chain links TRBV25-1 to TRBJ1-3; D possibly corresponds to TRBD1 (5 bases). Per germline, CDR1 MGHDK and CDR2 SYGVNS. The V end lost 8 bases, the J end lost 0 bases, and 11 bases lay between the germline ends. The CDR3 consists of 14 residues. Here the CDR3 DNA reads TGTGCCAGCGGTAGTGGGGGCTCTGGAAACACCATATATTTT. Translating it yields CASGSGGSGNTIYF.

The chain employs TRBV5-1 and TRBJ1-1, with a possible D match to TRBD1 (5 bases). Germline CDR1 is SGHRS and CDR2 is YFSETQ. The germline V and J ends were trimmed by 0 bases and 4 bases, with 16 bases remaining between them. The CDR3 runs to 16 residues. The CDR3 sequence: CASSLVGQGWSTEAFF. CDR3 nucleotide sequence: TGCGCCAGCAGCTTGGTGGGTCAGGGATGGAGCACTGAAGCTTTCTTT.

This clone was detected only a few times. The chain recombines TRBV5-4 with TRBJ2-7, with D perhaps matching TRBD1 or TRBD2 (5 bases each). This CDR3 contains 12 residues. The germline V gene encodes CDR1 SGHNT and CDR2 YYREEE (reference sequence). Trimming shortened V by 4 bases and J by 1 base, and 6 bases separated the two germline ends. CDR3: CASSGGSYEQYF. For the CDR3, the DNA is TGTGCCAGCAGCGGGGGTTCCTACGAGCAGTACTTC.

The rearrangement joins TRBV7-9 to TRBJ1-4; weak D call: TRBD1 (5 bases). The CDR3 sequence is 14 residues long. CDR1 and CDR2 from the germline V gene are SEHNR and FQNEAQ (reference sequence). V lost 1 base and J 7 bases, leaving 10 bases between the germline ends. CDR3 sequence reads: CASSLGGAGEKLFF. CDR3 nucleotide sequence: TGTGCCAGCAGCTTAGGAGGGGCAGGTGAAAAACTGTTTTTT.

The chain recombines TRBV6-1 with TRBJ2-7; TRBD2 aligns across 7 bases. V was clipped by 7 bases and J by 2 bases; unmatched bases: 8. The CDR3 is 14 amino acids. The germline V gene has CDR1 MNHNS and CDR2 SASEGT. The CDR3 sequence is CASISSGVPYEQYF. CDR3 bases: TGTGCCAGCATCTCCAGCGGGGTTCCCTACGAGCAGTACTTC.

The chain is built from TRBV7-8 and TRBJ2-2; D is possibly TRBD1 (5 bases). Trimming cost V 5 bases and J 2 bases, with 12 bases left between them. The CDR3 extends over 15 amino acids. The V gene's germline CDR1 is SGHVS and CDR2 FQNEAQ. CDR3 nucleotides: TGTGCCAGCAGCCCACGCAGGGTTAACACCGGGGAGCTGTTTTTT. It translates to CASSPRRVNTGELFF.

The chain joins TRBV29-1 to TRBJ1-1; D uncertain. V was shortened by 7 bases and J by 5 bases, with 20 bases between the two germline ends. Per the germline V gene, CDR1 is SQVTM and CDR2 is ANQGSEA. This CDR3 has 14 residues. The CDR3 region has the DNA TGCAGCGCATTTGGGTGGCCGGGTGGAACTGAAGCTTTCTTT. Amino acids: CSAFGWPGGTEAFF.

In nucleotides, the CDR3 is TGTGCCTGGAGTTTCTCCCCAGCCGGCACTTTTAATGAAAAACTGTTTTTT. Amino acid sequence: CAWSFSPAGTFNEKLFF. The chain combines TRBV30 with TRBJ1-4; D gene unclear. CDR3 size: 17 residues. CDR1 and CDR2 from the germline V gene are GTSNPN and SVGIG (reference sequence). V lost 2 bases and J lost 4, with 20 bases in between.

This rearrangement joins TRBV27 to TRBJ2-5; D might be TRBD1 or TRBD2, each matching 6 bases. The germline V gene has CDR1 MNHEY and CDR2 SMNVEV (reference sequence). V lost 6 bases to trimming and J lost 6 bases, with 11 bases between them. The CDR3 has 12 residues. CDR3 sequence (DNA): TGTGCCAGCAGGGGGGGCGTAAAGACCCAGTACTTC. This encodes CASRGGVKTQYF.

This clone appeared once. The chain's CDR3 is CASSDTGGPYEQYF. DNA for the CDR3: TGTGCCAGCAGTGACACGGGAGGGCCCTACGAGCAGTACTTC. The rearrangement links TRBV6-1 to TRBJ2-7; 8 bases fit TRBD2. The germline gives CDR1 MNHNS, CDR2 SASEGT. The CDR3 length is 14 residues. With 3 bases clipped from V and 2 bases from J, the junction kept 3 bases outside the gene matches.

The chain is built from TRBV5-8 and TRBJ1-2; TRBD1 aligns across 7 bases. J gave up 4 bases and V 5 bases, and 8 bases lay outside the gene matches. CDR3 size: 14 residues. The germline V gene has CDR1 SGHTS and CDR2 YDEGEE. CDR3 residues: CASRKWTGPYGYTF. The CDR3 DNA reads as TGTGCCAGCAGGAAATGGACAGGCCCCTATGGCTACACCTTC.

The chain couples TRBV5-4 to TRBJ2-2, with 8 bases that match TRBD2. Losses at the gene ends were 3 bases for V and 4 bases for J; bases not matched to a gene: 11. CDR3 size: 17 residues. Germline-derived CDR1 and CDR2 are SGHNT and YYREEE (reference sequence). The CDR3 is CASSSGSGRRLTGELFF. As DNA, the CDR3 is TGTGCCAGCAGCTCTGGAAGCGGGAGACGGCTCACCGGGGAGCTGTTTTTT.

The rearrangement joins TRBV27 to TRBJ2-1; TRBD1 or TRBD2 may be the D gene (5 bases each). V lost 6 bases, J lost 6 bases, and 15 bases lay in between. Looked up from germline, CDR1 is MNHEY and CDR2 is SMNVEV (reference sequence). The CDR3 loop spans 14 amino acids. This CDR3 is CASSRSSGTNEQFF. The DNA for the CDR3 is TGTGCCAGCAGCCGAAGTTCAGGGACCAATGAGCAGTTCTTC.

V usage is TRBV30 and J usage is TRBJ2-1; D not certain. V gave up 0 bases and J gave up 13 bases, with 13 bases separating them. The CDR3 sequence is 12 residues long. Germline values: CDR1 GTSNPN, CDR2 SVGIG (reference sequence). The CDR3 is CAWSVSGGDQFF. The CDR3 region has the DNA TGTGCCTGGAGTGTGAGTGGTGGGGATCAGTTCTTC.

This sequence joins TRBV29-1 and TRBJ1-4, with a possible D match to TRBD1 (5 bases). The CDR3 consists of 12 residues. Germline lookup yields CDR1 SQVTM and CDR2 ANQGSEA. Trimming took off 4 bases at V and 8 bases at J, with 11 bases between the two ends. The CDR3 loop is CSVGGGSEKLFF. CDR3 bases: TGCAGCGTTGGGGGGGGAAGCGAAAAACTGTTTTTT.

The chain uses TRBV4-1 and TRBJ1-1, with TRBD1 as a possible D gene (5 bases). This CDR3 spans 15 amino acids. The V end lost 2 bases, the J end lost 0 bases, and 10 bases lay between the germline ends. Germline V gives CDR1 MGHRA, CDR2 YSYEKL. The CDR3 region is CASSQTGGMNTEAFF. The CDR3 DNA is TGCGCCAGCAGCCAAACGGGGGGAATGAACACTGAAGCTTTCTTT.

The rearrangement joins TRBV7-9 to TRBJ2-2; D gene uncertain. The CDR3 extends over 16 amino acids. Trimming shortened V by 5 bases and J by 4 bases, and 17 bases separated the two germline ends. Germline CDR1 reads SEHNR; CDR2 reads FQNEAQ (reference sequence). The DNA of the CDR3 is TGTGCCAGCAGCCCCTTTAGGGATTCTGCCACCGGGGAGCTGTTTTTT. Translating gives CASSPFRDSATGELFF.

CDR3 nucleotides: TGTGCCACCCGTAGCGGGGCCATTTACGAGCAGTACTTC. Residues: CATRSGAIYEQYF. The chain links TRBV6-1 to TRBJ2-7; TRBD2 aligns across 8 bases. The CDR3 has 13 residues. V lost 10 bases and J lost 4; bases outside the gene matches: 9. Germline CDR1 and CDR2: MNHNS and SASEGT.

This clone was observed a few times. The V call is TRBV4-1, the J call TRBJ1-5; TRBD1 matches at 9 bases. CDR3 size: 17 residues. Germline CDR1 is MGHRA and CDR2 is YSYEKL. V lost 1 base to trimming and J lost 2 bases; unmatched junction nucleotides: 6. The CDR3 DNA sequence: TGCGCCAGCAGCCAAGTTTCGGGACAGGGTGGCAATCAGCCCCAGCATTTT. Translation: CASSQVSGQGGNQPQHF.

The chain is built from TRBV19 and TRBJ1-5; D ambiguous. V was cut by 6 bases and J by 0 bases, with 15 bases left in between. The germline CDR1 and CDR2 sequences are LNHDA and SQIVND (reference sequence). This CDR3 is 16 amino acids long. This CDR3 is CASRNLRHLSNQPQHF. DNA of the CDR3: TGTGCCAGTAGAAATCTCAGACACCTTAGCAATCAGCCCCAGCATTTT.

This sequence joins TRBV7-9 and TRBJ2-5; D could derive from TRBD1 or TRBD2 (5 bases each). The germline gives CDR1 SEHNR, CDR2 FQNEAQ (reference sequence). Trimming took 1 base from V and 4 from J, leaving 10 bases between them. The CDR3 spans 14 residues. CDR3 nucleotide sequence: TGTGCCAGCAGCTTAGAAGTTGGGGGAGAGACCCAGTACTTC. Translated, it gives CASSLEVGGETQYF.

The V and J genes are TRBV7-2 and TRBJ2-7; D uncertain. This CDR3 has 14 residues. The V and J ends lost 7 bases and 0 bases respectively, with 13 bases between them. From germline, CDR1 is SGHTA and CDR2 FQGNSA. The CDR3 bases are TGTGCCAGCAAGTGGGTGGATAGCTCCTACGAGCAGTACTTC. Residues: CASKWVDSSYEQYF. Combining the CDR3 with reference TRBV7-2 and TRBJ2-7 gives the whole variable domain GAGVSQSPSNKVTEKGKDVELRCDPISGHTALYWYRQSLGQGLEFLIYFQGNSAPDKSGLPSDRFSAERTGGSVSTLTIQRTQQEDSAVYLCASKWVDSSYEQYFGPGTRLTVT.

This sequence joins TRBV6-5 and TRBJ1-1, with 7 bases aligning to TRBD1. Germline-derived CDR1 and CDR2 are MNHEY and SVGAGI. Unmatched junction bases numbered 15, after V lost 4 bases and J lost 10 bases. The CDR3 extends over 15 amino acids. In nucleotides, the CDR3 is TGTGCCAGCAGTTCCACCCCAGGGGGACCTATTTCAGCTTTCTTT. Amino acids: CASSSTPGGPISAFF.

The gene calls are TRBV25-1 and TRBJ2-7; D possibly corresponds to TRBD2 (5 bases). Germline CDR1 MGHDK, CDR2 SYGVNS. V lost 5 bases, J lost 2 bases, and 10 bases lay in between. The CDR3 sequence is 13 residues long. The CDR3 coding sequence is TGTGCCAGCAGTTCTGTCGGGACCTACGAGCAGTACTTC. Translation gives CASSSVGTYEQYF.

The chain recombines TRBV19 with TRBJ1-5; D is possibly TRBD1 (5 bases). V shed 4 bases and J shed 7 bases, with 17 bases lying between them. CDR3 length: 15 amino acids. The germline V gene encodes CDR1 LNHDA and CDR2 SQIVND (reference sequence). The CDR3 is CASSTPGRVGQPQHF. CDR3 DNA: TGTGCCAGTAGTACCCCCGGCAGGGTAGGGCAGCCCCAGCATTTT.

This chain's CDR3 is CASSQERGHNNSPLHF. CDR3 DNA: TGCGCCAGCAGCCAAGAAAGGGGGCATAATAATTCACCCCTCCACTTT. V gene TRBV4-1 combines with J gene TRBJ1-6; TRBD1 matches 7 bases. The CDR3 is 16 amino acids. CDR1 is MGHRA and CDR2 is YSYEKL in the germline V gene. J lost 5 bases, V lost 0 bases, and 4 bases had no gene match.

The chain links TRBV6-1 to TRBJ1-2; TRBD1 aligns across 7 bases. V trimming: 5 bases; J trimming: 1 base; junction bases outside the gene matches: 4. Germline V gene lookup returns CDR1 MNHNS and CDR2 SASEGT. This CDR3 region has 14 residues. The CDR3 sequence is CASSPGGNNYGYTF. As DNA, the CDR3 is TGTGCCAGCAGTCCAGGGGGAAATAACTATGGCTACACCTTC.

This chain joins TRBV27 and TRBJ1-3; TRBD1 matches at 8 bases. The CDR3 extends over 15 amino acids. CDR1 is MNHEY and CDR2 is SMNVEV in the germline V gene (reference sequence). V gave up 4 bases and J gave up 4 bases; unmatched junction bases: 6. CDR3 amino acids: CASSSFGQGGNTIYF. In DNA form, the CDR3 reads TGTGCCAGCAGTTCCTTCGGACAGGGAGGAAACACCATATATTTT.